This T cell receptor (beta chain) was identified in a study of blood T cell repertoires in COVID-19. As originally analysed: The authors estimated nucleated cell counts from reference gene primer amplification. The data were produced by immunoSEQ multiplex PCR, yet TCRdb's version contains in-frame clones alone and is incomplete. That table furnishes V, J and clone size, whereas the DNA furnished D and trimming. The table has under 500,000 clones, around nine tenths seen once; the top ten hold around 4.5%. The CDR3 runs 15 residues. Trimming cost V 3 bases and J 1 base; bases outside gene matches: 3. CDR1 and CDR2 (germline): SGDLS, YYNGEE.

This clonotype was sampled from a woman in her 30s with acute or convalescent COVID-19. The chain combines TRBV9 with TRBJ1-5; 8 bases align to TRBD1. Sequencing was performed on peripheral blood. CDR3 region: CASSATGVSNQPQHF. For the CDR3, the DNA is TGTGCCAGCAGCGCGACAGGGGTAAGCAATCAGCCCCAGCATTTT.